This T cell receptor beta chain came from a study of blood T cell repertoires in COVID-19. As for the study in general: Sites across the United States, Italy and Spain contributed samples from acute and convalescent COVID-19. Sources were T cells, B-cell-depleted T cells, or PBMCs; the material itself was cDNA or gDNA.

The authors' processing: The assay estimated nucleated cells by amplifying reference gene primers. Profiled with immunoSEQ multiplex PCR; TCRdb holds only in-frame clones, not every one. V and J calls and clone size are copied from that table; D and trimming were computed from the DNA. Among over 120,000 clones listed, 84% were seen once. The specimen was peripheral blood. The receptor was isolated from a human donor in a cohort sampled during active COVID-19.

CDR3 protein: CASSPNRVNEKLFF. DNA for the CDR3: TGTGCCAGCTCACCTAACAGGGTCAATGAAAAACTGTTTTTT. This chain joins TRBV18 and TRBJ1-4; tentative D call: TRBD1 (6 bases). CDR3 size: 14 residues. Trimming pared 3 bases from V and 5 bases from J, leaving 10 bases between. CDR1 and CDR2 from the germline V gene are KGHSH and LQKENI.